Described below is a single T cell receptor beta chain sequence and its context. There are a few counts of this clone. Its antigen specificity is not known. No much larger clonotype is one base removed from it; base qualities were not supplied. This record comes from a study of blood T cell repertoires in COVID-19 (TCRdb year 2020). Background on the whole study: The collaborator samples originated in the United States, Italy and Spain and spanned the acute and convalescent phases of COVID-19. Samples came from the ongoing ImmuneRACE study (first 160 participants) plus 1,254 subjects from 6 global collaborators. Nearly every sample came with metadata listing a de-identified subject ID, COVID-19 status, age in years and sex. Subjects who had been exposed to COVID-19, were actively infected with it, or had recovered from it provided the deeply sampled blood TCRbeta repertoires that made up the dataset. The repertoires were released in a freely available public database meant as a resource for research on the immune response to SARS-CoV-2. HLA class I and class II types, where available, came from metadata supplied by the sample provider rather than from assay-based typing. The material from the prospective study consisted of cDNA or gDNA derived from T cells, B-cell-depleted T cells, or PBMCs. Overall results and qualifications from the work: Clinical and demographic metadata were provided uncurated, with the amount varying by source and participant.

The immunoSEQ Assay, a bias-controlled multiplex PCR, was used to amplify TCRbeta CDR3 regions from genomic DNA. On the authors' methods: Nucleated cell counts per sample were estimated from amplification of reference gene primers within the assay. To quantify the absolute abundance of each unique TCRbeta CDR3 rearrangement, sequence reads were collapsed and filtered. For each sample, productive Simpson clonality was calculated by taking the square root of Simpson's diversity index across productive rearrangements. In its TCRdb copy, this immuneACCESS table keeps in-frame sequences only and misses some clones. Where compared with another copy, unresolved V genes explain less than half of these, and the others have no known cause. The V and J calls and clone size are taken from that table; D and trimming were inferred from the DNA. Here the sample has 60,000 to 80,000 clones; roughly 83% occur a single time. The top ten constitute 8.8% of the sample.

Each collaborating institution followed its own protocols to collect whole blood in K2EDTA tubes. For TCRbeta analysis, collaborators shipped samples in one of three forms: frozen whole blood, isolated PBMCs, or DNA extracted from either of those sample types. The sequenced sample was peripheral blood. The TCR was taken from a man aged 45-60 years with active COVID-19.

The sequenced DNA is TGCGCCAGCGCCGGGACTCACCACGAGCAGTACTTC. Translated, this gives CASAGTHHEQYF. This receptor chain uses TRBV5-1 and TRBJ2-7; a weak D assignment points to TRBD2 (6 bases agree). The CDR3 measures 12 amino acids from cysteine to phenylalanine. Of all the DNA, just the CDR3 is kept, 36 bases in frame from base 1. The germline V gene provides CDR1 SGHRS and CDR2 YFSETQ. V drops 7 bases and J drops 5 bases, leaving 13 bases in between.